The 20 T cell receptor beta chains listed next were all sequenced from one sample in a study of cytomegalovirus exposure and HLA in healthy donors. PCR employed 60 Vbeta and 13 Jbeta primers. This table comes from immunoSEQ multiplex PCR, and its TCRdb copy is limited to in-frame clones, with some not included. The sample contains roughly 120,000 clones, approximately 80% of which appear only once. Sequenced material: PBMCs. These receptors were taken from a man aged 40-49 years in good health and CMV-seronegative.

The rearrangement joins TRBV9 to TRBJ2-2, with D perhaps matching TRBD2 (6 bases). Germline loops: CDR1 SGDLS, CDR2 YYNGEE. Trimming took off 0 bases at V and 1 base at J, with 7 bases between the two ends. CDR3 length: 15 residues. This chain's CDR3 is CASSVDGGNTGELFF. The CDR3 nucleotides are TGTGCCAGCAGCGTAGACGGGGGGAACACCGGGGAGCTGTTTTTT.

Here the CDR3 reads CASSLEGYGYTF. CDR3 in DNA: TGTGCCAGCAGTTTGGAGGGTTATGGCTACACCTTC. The chain employs TRBV28 and TRBJ1-2, with no clear D. In germline, CDR1 is MDHEN, CDR2 SYDVKM. This CDR3 comprises 12 residues. The V gene lost 3 bases and the J gene lost 5 bases, with 7 bases spanning the gap.

In regard to this clone: Other DNA sequences within the sample encode an identical CDR3. The V call is TRBV5-4, the J call TRBJ2-1; no definite D call. V shed 2 bases and J shed 4 bases, with 7 bases lying between them. Germline V gene lookup returns CDR1 SGHNT and CDR2 YYREEE (reference sequence). The CDR3 extends over 13 amino acids. CDR3 nucleotide sequence: TGTGCCAGCAGCTTTACAGAGTACAATGAGCAGTTCTTC. Protein: CASSFTEYNEQFF.

The chain combines TRBV7-2 with TRBJ2-3; tentative D call: TRBD1 (5 bases). V was pared by 1 base and J by 2 bases, with 7 bases between. The CDR3 contains 14 residues. Germline V gene lookup returns CDR1 SGHTA and CDR2 FQGNSA. In DNA, the CDR3 is TGTGCCAGCAGCTTAGACAGGTACACAGATACGCAGTATTTT. Its protein product is CASSLDRYTDTQYF. Complete variable domain (other parts from reference TRBV7-2 and TRBJ2-3): GAGVSQSPSNKVTEKGKDVELRCDPISGHTALYWYRQSLGQGLEFLIYFQGNSAPDKSGLPSDRFSAERTGGSVSTLTIQRTQQEDSAVYLCASSLDRYTDTQYFGPGTRLTVL.

The chain recombines TRBV5-4 with TRBJ2-2; D is undetermined. This CDR3 is 14 amino acids long. CDR1 SGHNT and CDR2 YYREEE come from the germline V gene (reference sequence). Trimming took 2 bases from V and 2 from J, leaving 7 bases between them. CDR3 DNA: TGTGCCAGCAGCTTATTAACAAACACCGGGGAGCTGTTTTTT. Protein sequence: CASSLLTNTGELFF.

Written as DNA, the CDR3 is TGTGCCAGCAGTTACTCGGGGGGAAAGAGCTCCTACGAGCAGTACTTC. Its translation is CASSYSGGKSSYEQYF. This chain connects TRBV6-5 to TRBJ2-7; D perhaps matches TRBD2 (6 bases). V was shortened by 0 bases and J by 0 bases, with 12 bases between the two germline ends. This CDR3 contains 16 residues. Germline CDR1 reads MNHEY; CDR2 reads SVGAGI.

The V gene is TRBV19, the J gene TRBJ2-1; TRBD1 is a possible D gene (5 bases). The CDR3 is 15 amino acids. Looked up from germline, CDR1 is LNHDA and CDR2 is SQIVND (reference sequence). Between the trimmed V and J ends, which lost 4 bases and 2 bases, there was a span of 12 bases. CDR3 in amino acids: CASSKKTDAYNEQFF. The CDR3, as DNA: TGTGCCAGTAGTAAAAAGACAGACGCCTACAATGAGCAGTTCTTC.

The chain combines TRBV6-5 with TRBJ1-2; D is unclear. Germline V gene sequence: CDR1 MNHEY, CDR2 SVGAGI. CDR3 length: 14 residues. Trimming removed 6 bases from V and 1 base from J, with 12 bases in between. For the CDR3, the DNA is TGTGCCAGCAGCAAATACTCTTTTAACTATGGCTACACCTTC. It translates to CASSKYSFNYGYTF.

The V call is TRBV7-9, the J call TRBJ2-5; D remains ambiguous. The CDR3 totals 12 residues. Germline V lookup: CDR1 SEHNR, CDR2 FQNEAQ (reference sequence). V was cut by 8 bases and J by 2 bases, with 9 bases left in between. CDR3 nucleotides: TGTGCCAGCGGCGACATTCAAGAGACCCAGTACTTC. This translates into CASGDIQETQYF.

V is TRBV7-9 and J is TRBJ2-2; weak D call: TRBD2 (6 bases). This CDR3 has 15 amino acids. V lost 5 bases, J lost 1 base, and 11 bases lay in between. Germline CDR1 and CDR2: SEHNR and FQNEAQ (reference sequence). This chain's CDR3 is CASSPEGWNTGELFF. The CDR3 bases are TGTGCCAGCAGCCCGGAGGGGTGGAACACCGGGGAGCTGTTTTTT.

This clone came up once. This chain connects TRBV6-6 to TRBJ2-6; D may be TRBD2 (6 bases). The germline gives CDR1 MNHNY, CDR2 SVGAGI (reference sequence). V was pared by 5 bases and J by 3 bases, with 14 bases between. This CDR3 has 16 residues. The CDR3 is CASSVPGGDGANVLTF. CDR3 sequence (DNA): TGTGCCAGCAGTGTACCCGGAGGGGATGGGGCCAACGTCCTGACTTTC.

V gene TRBV11-2 combines with J gene TRBJ2-3; D may be TRBD2 (6 bases). The V gene's germline CDR1 is SGHAT and CDR2 FQNNGV. The CDR3 loop spans 18 amino acids. V dropped 1 base and J dropped 2 bases, with 19 bases sitting between them. CDR3: CASSLAAPGATYTDTQYF. In DNA form, the CDR3 reads TGTGCCAGCAGCTTAGCGGCCCCGGGAGCGACCTACACAGATACGCAGTATTTT.

The CDR3 protein is CASRSSYEQYF. CDR3 sequence (DNA): TGTGCCAGCAGGAGCTCCTACGAGCAGTACTTC. The V call is TRBV28, the J call TRBJ2-7; the D is unclear. Germline CDR1 MDHEN, CDR2 SYDVKM. Trimming cost V 6 bases and J 0 bases, with 3 bases left between them. The CDR3 totals 11 residues. Full variable domain (missing parts from reference TRBV28 and TRBJ2-7): DVKVTQSSRYLVKRTGEKVFLECVQDMDHENMFWYRQDPGLGLRLIYFSYDVKMKEKGDIPEGYSVSREKKERFSLILESASTNQTSMYLCASRSSYEQYFGPGTRLTVT.

As for this clone: An end of the junction differs from the germline gene, which may be a read error. The chain joins TRBV7-7 to TRBJ2-1, with D maybe TRBD1 (5 bases). Germline CDR1 reads SSHAT; CDR2 reads FNYEAQ (reference sequence). This CDR3 contains 17 residues. Here the CDR3 DNA reads TGTGCTAGCAGCTTAGTCTACGGTGAGGACAAATTCAATGAGCAGTTCTTC. It yields the protein CASSLVYGEDKFNEQFF.

J is TRBJ2-2 and V is TRBV12-5; D gene unclear. The V gene's germline CDR1 is LGHNT and CDR2 FRNRAP. The V end was cut by 3 bases, the J end by 5 bases, with 16 bases between. This CDR3 is 16 amino acids long. The CDR3 protein is CASGLSPHSITGELFF. The CDR3 nucleotides read TGTGCTAGTGGTTTATCCCCTCACTCTATTACCGGGGAGCTGTTTTTT.

The table lists this clone with a few counts. The V and J genes are TRBV5-6 and TRBJ1-5; D might be TRBD1 (6 bases). The CDR3 has 15 residues. The germline V gene encodes CDR1 SGHDT and CDR2 YYEEEE. The V and J ends lost 2 bases and 4 bases respectively, with 13 bases between them. DNA for the CDR3: TGTGCCAGCAGCTTAGGGGGGGCCCTAAATCAGCCCCAGCATTTT. It encodes CASSLGGALNQPQHF.

The chain couples TRBV19 to TRBJ1-3; 7 nucleotides agree with TRBD1. Germline V lookup: CDR1 LNHDA, CDR2 SQIVND (reference sequence). The CDR3 spans 14 residues. With 7 bases clipped from V and 0 bases from J, the junction kept 3 bases outside the gene matches. CDR3 bases: TGTGCCAGTATGGACAGGCACTCTGGAAACACCATATATTTT. Its translation is CASMDRHSGNTIYF.

V usage is TRBV5-5 and J usage is TRBJ2-1, with a tentative D call TRBD2 (6 bases). Germline lookup yields CDR1 SGHKS and CDR2 YYEKEE (reference sequence). CDR3 length equals 14 residues. Trimming removed 4 bases at V and 7 bases at J, with 15 bases between. The CDR3 coding sequence is TGTGCCAGCAGCCTACTAGGGACTCCGAATGAGCAGTTCTTC. Its translation is CASSLLGTPNEQFF. Drawing the rest from reference TRBV5-5 and TRBJ2-1, the complete variable domain is DAGVTQSPTHLIKTRGQQVTLRCSPISGHKSVSWYQQVLGQGPQFIFQYYEKEERGRGNFPDRFSARQFPNYSSELNVNALLLGDSALYLCASSLLGTPNEQFFGPGTRLTVL.

As regards this clone: This specimen includes other DNA sequences encoding the same CDR3. V usage is TRBV28 and J usage is TRBJ2-5; D not resolved. V was pared by 4 bases and J by 5 bases, with 5 bases between. The CDR3 has 11 residues. Germline assignment: CDR1 MDHEN and CDR2 SYDVKM. Written as DNA, the CDR3 is TGTGCCAGCAGTTCTAGGGAGACCCAGTACTTC. This encodes CASSSRETQYF.

The rearrangement links TRBV11-3 to TRBJ2-1, with D possibly being TRBD2 (6 bases). There are 15 residues in the CDR3. With 0 bases removed from V and 10 bases from J, the gap between germline ends came to 16 bases. Per germline, CDR1 SGHNT and CDR2 YENEEA. Here the CDR3 DNA reads TGTGCCAGCAGCTTAGATAACCAACTAGCTCGGGAGCAGTTCTTC. Its protein product is CASSLDNQLAREQFF.